These 18 T cell receptor beta chains were sequenced from one sample in a study of blood T cell repertoires in COVID-19. Sequencing was performed with immunoSEQ multiplex PCR; in TCRdb, only in-frame clones are kept and a portion is missing. The sample gives a few hundred thousand clones, roughly 83% of which show up once; 1.6% is in the top ten. The sample taken for sequencing was peripheral blood. These receptors came from a woman in her fifties or sixties with acute or convalescent COVID-19.

The chain joins TRBV2 to TRBJ2-7; 9 bases agree with TRBD1. CDR3 size: 14 residues. V lost 4 bases, J lost 4 bases, and 5 bases stayed unmatched. The germline V gene has CDR1 SNHLY and CDR2 FYNNEI. The CDR3 loop reads CASSVRQGEYEQYF. In nucleotides, the CDR3 is TGTGCCAGCAGTGTCCGACAGGGGGAATACGAGCAGTACTTC. The variable domain in full, with the rest retrieved from reference TRBV2 and TRBJ2-7, is EPEVTQTPSHQVTQMGQEVILRCVPISNHLYFYWYRQILGQKVEFLVSFYNNEISEKSEIFDDQFSVERPDGSNFTLKIRSTKLEDSAMYFCASSVRQGEYEQYFGPGTRLTVT.

The V call is TRBV2, the J call TRBJ2-5, with 7 bases aligning to TRBD2. V lost 3 bases and J lost 3; bases outside the gene matches: 10. This CDR3 is 16 amino acids long. Germline-derived CDR1 and CDR2 are SNHLY and FYNNEI. The CDR3 DNA sequence: TGTGCCAGCAGTGATATGGTTCGGAGCGGGAAAGAGACCCAGTACTTC. It translates to CASSDMVRSGKETQYF.

The chain uses TRBV20-1 and TRBJ1-2, with a tentative D call TRBD1 (6 bases). Per the germline V gene, CDR1 is DFQATT and CDR2 is SNEGSKA (reference sequence). The CDR3 sequence is 11 residues long. The CDR3 DNA reads as TGCAGGACAGGCCTTAACTATGGCTACACCTTC. Translation: CRTGLNYGYTF.

The CDR3 loop reads CASSEGQGKSNQPQHF. The CDR3, as DNA: TGTGCCAGCAGCGAGGGACAGGGTAAGAGCAATCAGCCCCAGCATTTT. This chain joins TRBV9 and TRBJ1-5; 9 positions agree with TRBD1. J gave up 1 base and V 3 bases, and 5 bases lay outside the gene matches. The germline V gene encodes CDR1 SGDLS and CDR2 YYNGEE. The CDR3 extends over 16 amino acids.

This clone was picked up one time. This chain uses TRBV14 with TRBJ1-2; TRBD1 aligns across 9 bases. J lost 2 bases, V lost 2 bases, and 9 bases had no gene match. CDR3 length: 17 residues. Germline V gives CDR1 SGHDN, CDR2 FVKESK. CDR3 sequence (DNA): TGTGCCAGCAGCCAACCCACTGGACAGGGGAGGAACTATGGCTACACCTTC. Its protein product is CASSQPTGQGRNYGYTF.

The chain couples TRBV5-4 to TRBJ1-6, with a tentative D call TRBD1 (6 bases). This CDR3 spans 16 amino acids. With 6 bases removed from V and 6 bases from J, the gap between germline ends came to 19 bases. The germline V gene encodes CDR1 SGHNT and CDR2 YYREEE (reference sequence). The CDR3 region has the DNA TGTGCCAGCACCGAATCAGGACAGCTAACTAATTCACCCCTCCACTTT. This codes for CASTESGQLTNSPLHF.

The chain uses TRBV6-1 and TRBJ1-1; no firm D call. Trimming took 1 base from V and 6 from J, leaving 12 bases between them. The CDR3 extends over 14 amino acids. CDR1 MNHNS and CDR2 SASEGT come from the germline V gene. CDR3 nucleotide sequence: TGTGCCAGCAGTGAAGACAGAGTCGTAGCTGAAGCTTTCTTT. Translated: CASSEDRVVAEAFF.

The CDR3 loop is CASRMDLDRTGANVLTF. Here the CDR3 DNA reads TGCGCCAGCAGGATGGACCTGGACAGGACTGGGGCCAACGTCCTGACTTTC. The chain joins TRBV10-2 to TRBJ2-6; 7 bases are shared with TRBD1. CDR1 is WSHSY and CDR2 is SAAADI in the germline V gene. This CDR3 contains 17 residues. With 6 bases clipped from V and 2 bases from J, the junction kept 10 bases outside the gene matches.

The V call is TRBV28, the J call TRBJ2-7, with TRBD1 matching over 11 bases. The CDR3 length is 17 residues. Germline V gives CDR1 MDHEN, CDR2 SYDVKM. After removal of 2 bases from V and 3 bases from J, the junction contained 9 bases not matched to a gene. The CDR3 spells CASSLGGTGGTVYEQYF. CDR3 bases: TGTGCCAGCAGTTTAGGCGGGACAGGGGGAACAGTCTACGAGCAGTACTTC.

The J gene is TRBJ2-7, the V gene TRBV30; 8 bases are shared with TRBD2. The CDR3 has 15 amino acids. Trimming cost V 2 bases and J 3 bases; bases outside gene matches: 9. The germline V gene has CDR1 GTSNPN and CDR2 SVGIG (reference sequence). The CDR3 spells CAWSPPGGPNYEQYF. DNA for the CDR3: TGTGCCTGGAGTCCCCCGGGGGGGCCCAACTACGAGCAGTACTTC.

The chain employs TRBV5-1 and TRBJ1-4; maybe TRBD1 (6 bases). The V end was cut by 6 bases, the J end by 4 bases, with 13 bases between. Germline V gives CDR1 SGHRS, CDR2 YFSETQ. CDR3 length: 14 amino acids. CDR3 protein: CASNGGERNEKLFF. In DNA form, the CDR3 reads TGCGCCAGCAATGGGGGCGAGCGTAATGAAAAACTGTTTTTT.

The chain links TRBV10-3 to TRBJ2-6; 7 bases are a match to TRBD1. The germline gives CDR1 ENHRY, CDR2 SYGVKD. The length of the CDR3 is 15 residues. The V and J ends lost 2 bases and 2 bases, in that order; junction bases with no gene match: 0. The CDR3 bases are TGTGCCATCAGTGAGACAGGGGCTGGGGCCAACGTCCTGACTTTC. As protein: CAISETGAGANVLTF.

The J gene is TRBJ1-3, the V gene TRBV7-2; 7 nucleotides match TRBD1. This CDR3 has 14 amino acids. Germline CDR1 SGHTA, CDR2 FQGNSA. V shed 6 bases and J 4 bases; nucleotides not matched to a gene: 6. Here the CDR3 reads CASSSGTAGNTIYF. CDR3 DNA sequence: TGTGCCAGCAGTTCCGGGACAGCAGGAAACACCATATATTTT.

In regard to this clone: This specimen includes other DNA sequences encoding the same CDR3. The genes are TRBV5-1 and TRBJ1-1, with 8 bases that match TRBD1. CDR3 length equals 14 residues. CDR1 and CDR2 (germline): SGHRS, YFSETQ. V dropped 5 bases and J dropped 1; count of bases not matched to a gene: 4. CDR3 sequence: CASSPDRGNTEAFF. CDR3 DNA sequence: TGCGCCAGCAGTCCTGACAGGGGGAACACTGAAGCTTTCTTT.

This chain connects TRBV9 to TRBJ2-3; a weak D match, TRBD2 (6 bases). This CDR3 region has 17 residues. V lost 4 bases, J lost 4 bases, and 22 bases lay in between. Germline V gene data show CDR1 as SGDLS and CDR2 as YYNGEE. The CDR3 nucleotides are TGTGCCAGCAGCCCACCTCTACCGGGAGTTAAGGCAGATACGCAGTATTTT. Amino acid sequence: CASSPPLPGVKADTQYF. Full variable domain (rest looked up from reference TRBV9 and TRBJ2-3): DSGVTQTPKHLITATGQRVTLRCSPRSGDLSVYWYQQSLDQGLQFLIQYYNGEERAKGNILERFSAQQFPDLHSELNLSSLELGDSALYFCASSPPLPGVKADTQYFGPGTRLTVL.

The rearrangement links TRBV28 to TRBJ2-7; 12 positions match TRBD2. The trim removed 3 bases at V and 1 base at J, leaving 10 bases unmatched. Per the germline V gene, CDR1 is MDHEN and CDR2 is SYDVKM. CDR3 size: 18 residues. CDR3 sequence: CASSLQGLAGVSSYEQYF. CDR3 DNA: TGTGCCAGCAGTTTGCAGGGACTAGCGGGCGTCTCATCCTACGAGCAGTACTTC.

This rearrangement joins TRBV5-1 to TRBJ2-2; D is perhaps TRBD1 (6 bases). V dropped 9 bases and J dropped 0 bases, with 12 bases sitting between them. This CDR3 has 14 residues. The germline CDR1 and CDR2 sequences are SGHRS and YFSETQ. Here the CDR3 DNA reads TGCGCCACTTCGGACAGCGCGAACACCGGGGAGCTGTTTTTT. This codes for CATSDSANTGELFF.

This clone was detected only once. This sequence joins TRBV7-3 and TRBJ2-1, with 9 bases aligning to TRBD2. V shed 5 bases and J 9 bases; nucleotides not matched to a gene: 11. In germline, CDR1 is SGHTA, CDR2 FQGTGA. CDR3 size: 15 residues. The CDR3 reads CASSPGWREGSEQFF. As DNA, the CDR3 is TGTGCCAGCAGCCCCGGTTGGCGGGAGGGTAGTGAGCAGTTCTTC.